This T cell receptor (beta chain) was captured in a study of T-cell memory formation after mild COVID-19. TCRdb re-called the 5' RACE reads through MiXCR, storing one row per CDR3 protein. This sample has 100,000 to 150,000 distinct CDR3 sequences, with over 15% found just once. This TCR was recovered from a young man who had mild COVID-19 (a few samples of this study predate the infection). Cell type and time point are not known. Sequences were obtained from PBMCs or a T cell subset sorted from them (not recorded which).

CDR3 nucleotide sequence: TGCGCCAGCAGTGGGGAACCGGGGGCCAACGTCCTGACTTTC. Its protein is CASSGEPGANVLTF. The chain has TRBV5-1 and TRBJ2-6; D is uncertain. V was shortened by 5 bases and J by 4 bases, with 10 bases between the two germline ends. Germline V gene sequence: CDR1 SGHRS, CDR2 YFSETQ. CDR3 length: 14 amino acids. The variable domain in full, completed from reference TRBV5-1 and TRBJ2-6, reads KAGVTQTPRYLIKTRGQQVTLSCSPISGHRSVSWYQQTPGQGLQFLFEYFSETQRNKGNFPGRFSGRQFSNSRSEMNVSTLELGDSALYLCASSGEPGANVLTFGAGSRLTVL.